The 20 T cell receptor beta chains in this list originate from one sample, sequenced in a study of T cells after yellow fever vaccination. Via MiXCR, TCRdb re-called the 5' RACE reads, giving one row per CDR3 protein. The sample yields 340,000 or so distinct CDR3 sequences, about 12% seen once. The material sequenced was CD4+ T cells sorted from PBMCs, taken 15 days after the yellow fever booster vaccination. The receptors derive from a man younger than 35 who received the YFV17D yellow fever vaccine.

Only a few counts were recorded for this clonotype. This sequence joins TRBV10-2 and TRBJ2-3, with 9 bases matching TRBD2. CDR1 and CDR2 (germline): WSHSY, SAAADI. The junction had 9 bases not matched to a gene; V was cut back by 1 base and J by 1 base. The CDR3 runs 18 residues. CDR3 DNA sequence: TGCGCCAGCAGTGAGTATGGGACTAGCAGGATCGGCACAGATACGCAGTATTTT. This translates into CASSEYGTSRIGTDTQYF.

This clonotype appeared many times. The J gene is TRBJ2-3, the V gene TRBV5-1; D is possibly TRBD1 (5 bases). Germline values: CDR1 SGHRS, CDR2 YFSETQ. Trimming removed 4 bases from V and 6 bases from J, with 15 bases in between. This CDR3 contains 14 residues. The CDR3 DNA reads TGCGCCAGCAGCCCCGGCAGGGCGGAGGATACGCAGTATTTT. Protein: CASSPGRAEDTQYF.

This clonotype was counted between two and nine times. The chain employs TRBV6-2 or TRBV6-3 and TRBJ2-1, with 7 nucleotides matching TRBD1. V was clipped by 0 bases and J by 10 bases; unmatched bases: 9. Germline V gene data show CDR1 as MNHEY and CDR2 as SVGEGT. This CDR3 is 15 amino acids long. The CDR3 loop reads CASSYSRKGAGEQFF. The CDR3 coding sequence is TGTGCCAGCAGTTACTCTCGTAAGGGGGCTGGGGAGCAGTTCTTC.

This clonotype was seen only a few times. The chain has TRBV20-1 and TRBJ2-3; a possible D gene is TRBD2 (6 bases). The CDR3 totals 14 residues. V lost 5 bases, J lost 2 bases, and 14 bases lay in between. CDR1 is DFQATT, CDR2 SNEGSKA, per germline (reference sequence). DNA of the CDR3: TGCAGTGCTTGGTCTAGCGATTCCACAGATACGCAGTATTTT. It is translated as CSAWSSDSTDTQYF.

This clonotype was seen ten or more times. CDR3 sequence reads: CASSKTGVDTEAFF. The CDR3 DNA follows: TGTGCCAGCAGCAAGACAGGGGTAGACACTGAAGCTTTCTTT. V usage is TRBV7-8 and J usage is TRBJ1-1, with TRBD1 matching over 8 bases. This CDR3 has 14 amino acids. The trim removed 5 bases at V and 3 bases at J, leaving 5 bases unmatched. The germline V gene encodes CDR1 SGHVS and CDR2 FQNEAQ. The whole variable domain, filled in from reference TRBV7-8 and TRBJ1-1, reads GAGVSQSPRYKVAKRGQDVALRCDPISGHVSLFWYQQALGQGPEFLTYFQNEAQLDKSGLPSDRFFAERPEGSVSTLKIQRTQQEDSAVYLCASSKTGVDTEAFFGQGTRLTVV.

CDR3 nucleotides: TGCGCCAGCAGCCAAGATCCCACGATCAATCAGCCCCAGCATTTT. This codes for CASSQDPTINQPQHF. The chain carries TRBV4-3 and TRBJ1-5; D is unresolved. Trimming shortened V by 0 bases and J by 3 bases, and 9 bases separated the two germline ends. The CDR3 contains 15 residues. CDR1 is LGHNA and CDR2 is YSLEER in the germline V gene.

This clonotype was seen a few times. The V and J genes are TRBV6-5 and TRBJ2-3; D uncertain. The germline gives CDR1 MNHEY, CDR2 SVGAGI. CDR3 length equals 13 residues. Trimming removed 0 bases from V and 8 bases from J, with 9 bases in between. This chain's CDR3 is CASSYSTGGTQYF. CDR3 nucleotides: TGTGCCAGCAGTTACTCGACGGGTGGTACGCAGTATTTT.

This clonotype has just a few counts. The V call is TRBV20-1, the J call TRBJ2-3; 11 nucleotides line up with TRBD2. V lost 5 bases, J lost 1 base, and 17 bases stayed unmatched. The CDR3 has 19 residues. CDR1 is DFQATT and CDR2 is SNEGSKA in the germline V gene (reference sequence). The CDR3 DNA is TGCAGTGCTCCACGCCTTACTAGCGGGGGACTGTTAGGCACAGATACGCAGTATTTT. Amino acid sequence: CSAPRLTSGGLLGTDTQYF.

The chain joins TRBV10-3 to TRBJ2-3; 14 bases match TRBD2. The CDR3 extends over 16 amino acids. The V and J ends lost 6 bases and 0 bases, in that order; junction bases with no gene match: 2. The V gene's germline CDR1 is ENHRY and CDR2 SYGVKD. The CDR3 DNA reads as TGTGCCATCAGGCGACTAGCGGGGGGGAGCACAGATACGCAGTATTTT. It codes for CAIRRLAGGSTDTQYF.

The J gene is TRBJ2-1, the V gene TRBV13; a possible D gene is TRBD2 (5 bases). Germline V gene lookup returns CDR1 PRHDT and CDR2 FYEKMQ (reference sequence). V was clipped by 7 bases and J by 0 bases, with 13 bases between them. The CDR3 is 15 amino acids. The CDR3: CASKGWRSSYNEQFF. CDR3 coding DNA: TGTGCCAGCAAGGGATGGAGGAGCTCCTACAATGAGCAGTTCTTC.

This chain links TRBV6-5 with TRBJ1-4; perhaps TRBD1 as D (5 bases). V was shortened by 4 bases and J by 8 bases, with 11 bases between the two germline ends. Germline V gene lookup returns CDR1 MNHEY and CDR2 SVGAGI. This CDR3 contains 13 residues. CDR3 DNA sequence: TGTGCCAGCAGTTCGGGACGCTTCGAAAAACTGTTTTTT. Its protein is CASSSGRFEKLFF.

This clonotype was picked up a small number of times. The rearrangement uses TRBV18 and TRBJ2-3; D is unclear. Trimming took 0 bases from V and 5 from J, leaving 3 bases between them. This CDR3 contains 12 residues. Germline V lookup: CDR1 KGHSH, CDR2 LQKENI. The CDR3 is CASSPPLDTQYF. CDR3 DNA sequence: TGTGCCAGCTCACCACCTCTAGATACGCAGTATTTT.

This clonotype was picked up a small number of times. One end of the junction varies from germline; a read error may be responsible. The chain recombines TRBV7-9 with TRBJ2-7; D is undetermined. CDR1 SEHNR and CDR2 FQNEAQ come from the germline V gene (reference sequence). This CDR3 has 13 amino acids. CDR3 protein: CASTKAGEHEQYF. The CDR3 region has the DNA TGTGCAAGCACCAAGGCTGGGGAACACGAGCAGTACTTC.

This chain links TRBV20-1 with TRBJ2-3; 7 nucleotides line up with TRBD2. The CDR3 runs 12 residues. Germline V gives CDR1 DFQATT, CDR2 SNEGSKA (reference sequence). The trim removed 8 bases at V and 4 bases at J, leaving 6 bases unmatched. CDR3 DNA sequence: TGCAGTACCAGCGGGGTAGCAGATACGCAGTATTTT. Translated: CSTSGVADTQYF.

The CDR3 loop reads CASSLRTGSEQFF. The CDR3 DNA reads as TGTGCCAGCAGCTTAAGAACAGGGAGTGAGCAGTTCTTC. The chain links TRBV11-2 to TRBJ2-1; weak D call: TRBD1 (6 bases). The V end was cut by 2 bases, the J end by 9 bases, with 11 bases between. The germline V gene encodes CDR1 SGHAT and CDR2 FQNNGV. This CDR3 comprises 13 residues.

J is TRBJ1-1 and V is TRBV12-3 or TRBV12-4; D gene uncertain. The CDR3 runs 12 residues. V was pared by 8 bases and J by 3 bases, with 10 bases between. The CDR3 is CASRKADTEAFF. In DNA form, the CDR3 reads TGTGCCAGCCGTAAGGCGGACACTGAAGCTTTCTTT.

The chain carries TRBV15 and TRBJ1-6, with D maybe TRBD1 (6 bases). The CDR3 spans 14 residues. Trimming pared 1 base from V and 12 bases from J, leaving 13 bases between. The germline gives CDR1 LNHNV, CDR2 YYDKDF (reference sequence). CDR3: CATSRVLQGLPLHF. Written as DNA, the CDR3 is TGTGCCACCAGCAGAGTCCTACAGGGCTTACCCCTCCACTTT.

J is TRBJ2-1 and V is TRBV6-2 or TRBV6-3; 9 bases fit TRBD2. V shed 10 bases and J 0 bases; nucleotides not matched to a gene: 4. The CDR3 runs 14 residues. Germline-derived CDR1 and CDR2 are MNHEY and SVGEGT. The CDR3, as DNA: TGTGCCACTCGCGGGGGGGCCTCCTACAATGAGCAGTTCTTC. This encodes CATRGGASYNEQFF.

The gene calls are TRBV24-1 and TRBJ2-6; the match to TRBD2 covers 13 bases. After removal of 4 bases from V and 0 bases from J, the junction contained 2 bases not matched to a gene. The germline V gene has CDR1 KGHDR and CDR2 SFDVKD. This CDR3 is built from 18 residues. CDR3 loop: CATSDGLAGDSGANVLTF. As DNA, the CDR3 is TGTGCCACCAGTGACGGACTAGCGGGGGACTCTGGGGCCAACGTCCTGACTTTC.

The rearrangement joins TRBV7-6 to TRBJ1-4, with 9 positions matching TRBD1. There are 15 residues in the CDR3. Germline V gene sequence: CDR1 SGHVS, CDR2 FNYEAQ. J lost 2 bases, V lost 4 bases, and 2 bases had no gene match. Here the CDR3 reads CASSSGTGTNEKLFF. The DNA for the CDR3 is TGTGCCAGCAGCTCCGGGACAGGGACTAATGAAAAACTGTTTTTT.